This T cell receptor beta chain was recovered during a study of cytomegalovirus exposure and HLA in healthy donors. Looking at the study overall: The approximately 120 validation repertoires were produced on the same platform as the roughly 690 repertoires of the first cohort. This was reported in a later analysis.

The germline gives CDR1 MGHDK, CDR2 SYGVNS. The CDR3 consists of 17 residues. V shed 2 bases and J 1 base; nucleotides not matched to a gene: 5. The protocol was immunoSEQ multiplex PCR, while the TCRdb copy is restricted to in-frame clones and leaves out a portion. The sample yields about 220,000 clones, approximately 88% seen once. Input material: PBMCs. The chain recombines TRBV25-1 with TRBJ2-1, with 10 positions matching TRBD1. This clonotype was sampled from a woman aged 25 to 39 in good health and CMV-seropositive. CDR3 amino acids: CASSEPGTGVSYNEQFF. CDR3 sequence (DNA): TGTGCCAGCAGTGAACCCGGGACAGGGGTATCCTACAATGAGCAGTTCTTC.